This T cell receptor (beta chain) was sequenced for a study of CD8 T cells in Susac syndrome. Blood CD8+ and CD4+ T cells underwent high-throughput TCR beta sequencing. Trimming left V 2 bases short and J 7 bases short, with 9 bases between. The CDR3 covers 12 residues. Germline CDR1 reads SQVTM; CDR2 reads ANQGSEA. Reverse transcription of about 0.45 to 1 ug RNA was performed with random hexamers. The TCR beta CDR3 was amplified by immunoSEQ multiplex PCR across 54 Vbeta, 13 Jbeta. MiXCR, run by TCRdb on the immunoSEQ multiplex PCR reads, gives a single entry per CDR3 protein. Of roughly 200,000 distinct CDR3 sequences listed, roughly 94% were seen once; the top ten hold 0.082%.

Sequenced material: CD4+ T cells from PBMCs. The receptor was isolated from a human donor with multiple sclerosis. This chain links TRBV29-1 with TRBJ1-3; D is undetermined. CDR3 protein: CSVEQRWNTIYF. CDR3 coding DNA: TGCAGCGTTGAACAACGTTGGAACACCATATATTTT.